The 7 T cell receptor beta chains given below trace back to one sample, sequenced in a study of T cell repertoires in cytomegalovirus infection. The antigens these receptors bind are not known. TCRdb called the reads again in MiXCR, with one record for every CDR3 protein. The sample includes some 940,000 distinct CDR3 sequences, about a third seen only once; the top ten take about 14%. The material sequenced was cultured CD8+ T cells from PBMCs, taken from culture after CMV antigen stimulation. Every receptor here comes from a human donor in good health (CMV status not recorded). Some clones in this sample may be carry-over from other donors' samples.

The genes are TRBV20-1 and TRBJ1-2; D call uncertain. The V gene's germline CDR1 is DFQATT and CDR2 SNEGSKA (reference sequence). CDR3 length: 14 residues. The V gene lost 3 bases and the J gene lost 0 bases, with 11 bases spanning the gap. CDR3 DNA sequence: TGCAGTGCTAGGCAGGCAGACACTAACTATGGCTACACCTTC. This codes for CSARQADTNYGYTF.

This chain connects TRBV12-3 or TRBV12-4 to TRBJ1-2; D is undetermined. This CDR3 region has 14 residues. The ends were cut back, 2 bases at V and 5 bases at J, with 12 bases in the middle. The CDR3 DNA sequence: TGTGCCAGCAGTTTAACGGGCAGCGGTTATGGCTACACCTTC. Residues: CASSLTGSGYGYTF.

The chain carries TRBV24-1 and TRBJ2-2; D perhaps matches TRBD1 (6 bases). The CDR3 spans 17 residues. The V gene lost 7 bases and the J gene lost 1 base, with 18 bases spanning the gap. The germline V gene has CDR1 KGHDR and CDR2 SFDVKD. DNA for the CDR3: TGTGCCACCAGCCCCCCCGGTGTGACAGGGAACACCGGGGAGCTGTTTTTT. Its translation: CATSPPGVTGNTGELFF.

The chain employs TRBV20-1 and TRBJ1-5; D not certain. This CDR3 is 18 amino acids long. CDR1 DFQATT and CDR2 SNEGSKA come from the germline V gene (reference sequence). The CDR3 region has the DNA TGCAGCGTACCCATAGGAGGTCCAATTTTTTACCTCCATCAGCCCCAGCATTTT. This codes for CSVPIGGPIFYLHQPQHF.

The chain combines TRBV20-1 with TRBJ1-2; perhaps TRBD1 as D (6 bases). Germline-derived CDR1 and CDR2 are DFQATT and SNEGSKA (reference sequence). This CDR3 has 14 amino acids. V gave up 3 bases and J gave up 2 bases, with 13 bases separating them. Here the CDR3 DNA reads TGCAGTGCTAGGTCACCACAGGGCAACTATGGCTACACCTTC. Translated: CSARSPQGNYGYTF.

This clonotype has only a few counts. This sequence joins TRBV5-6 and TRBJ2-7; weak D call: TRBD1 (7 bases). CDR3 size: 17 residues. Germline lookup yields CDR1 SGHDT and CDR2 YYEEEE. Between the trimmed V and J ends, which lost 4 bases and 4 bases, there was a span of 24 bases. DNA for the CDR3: TGTGCCAGCAGCACCGTCGGCGGGAAGGGGGCGGGGTACGAGCAGTACGTC. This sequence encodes CASSTVGGKGAGYEQYV.

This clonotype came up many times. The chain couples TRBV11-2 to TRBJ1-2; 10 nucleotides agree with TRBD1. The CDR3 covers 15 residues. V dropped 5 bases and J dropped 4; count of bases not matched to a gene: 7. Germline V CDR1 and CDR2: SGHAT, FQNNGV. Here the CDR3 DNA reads TGTGCCAGCAGCGAGTCCGGGACAGGGGTCTATGGCTACACCTTC. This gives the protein CASSESGTGVYGYTF.